This entry is about one T cell receptor beta chain. These data originate in a study of CD8 T cells in Susac syndrome. Reverse transcription of about 0.5 to 1 ug RNA used random hexamers. TCRdb re-analysed the immunoSEQ multiplex PCR reads in MiXCR, keeping a single row per CDR3 protein. The table has roughly 300,000 distinct CDR3 sequences, about 85% seen once; the top ten hold over 0.095%. The CDR3 contains 13 residues. From germline, CDR1 is SGHAT and CDR2 FQNNGV. Trimming removed 5 bases from V and 4 bases from J, with 11 bases in between. The V and J genes are TRBV11-2 and TRBJ1-1; a weak D match, TRBD1 (5 bases). Sequencing was carried out using CD8+ T cells from PBMCs. The origin of this receptor is a human donor with multiple sclerosis. CDR3 protein: CASSRDGGTEAFF. CDR3 nucleotide sequence: TGTGCCAGCAGCCGCGACGGGGGCACTGAAGCTTTCTTT.